These 27 T cell receptor beta chains came from one sample sequenced in a study of blood T cell repertoires in COVID-19. TCRdb's copy holds only in-frame clones and misses some; the assay was immunoSEQ multiplex PCR. The sample holds 130,000 to 150,000 clones, just under 85% seen once. Sequencing input: peripheral blood. The source is a woman in her 40s with active or convalescent COVID-19.

The rearrangement uses TRBV19 and TRBJ2-7; 7 bases align to TRBD2. V trimming: 7 bases; J trimming: 3 bases; junction bases outside the gene matches: 9. The CDR3 runs 14 residues. The germline V gene encodes CDR1 LNHDA and CDR2 SQIVND (reference sequence). CDR3 DNA sequence: TGTGCCAGTAAGGGGAGGGATAGCGTCTACGAGCAGTACTTC. Protein product: CASKGRDSVYEQYF.

This sequence joins TRBV27 and TRBJ2-1, with 8 bases identical to TRBD2. The CDR3 has 15 residues. CDR1 and CDR2 (germline): MNHEY, SMNVEV (reference sequence). V shed 6 bases and J 0 bases; nucleotides not matched to a gene: 4. DNA for the CDR3: TGTGCCAGCAGCAAAAGCGGGAGCTCCTACAATGAGCAGTTCTTC. It yields the protein CASSKSGSSYNEQFF.

This chain joins TRBV19 and TRBJ2-3; D gene uncertain. V lost 5 bases and J 0 bases, leaving 9 bases between the germline ends. The V gene's germline CDR1 is LNHDA and CDR2 SQIVND (reference sequence). The CDR3 spans 14 residues. The CDR3 DNA reads TGTGCCAGTAGTTCTCTGGAGAGCACAGATACGCAGTATTTT. Its protein product is CASSSLESTDTQYF.

The chain recombines TRBV28 with TRBJ1-1; no definite D call. Trimming took 2 bases from V and 3 from J, leaving 4 bases between them. The CDR3 totals 12 residues. Germline assignment: CDR1 MDHEN and CDR2 SYDVKM. DNA for the CDR3: TGTGCCAGCAGTTTACAGTACACTGAAGCTTTCTTT. It encodes CASSLQYTEAFF.

The J gene is TRBJ1-1, the V gene TRBV3-1 (or the pseudogene TRBV3-2); D gene uncertain. V was cut by 3 bases and J by 5 bases, with 16 bases left in between. This CDR3 is built from 15 residues. CDR1 and CDR2 from the germline V gene are LGHDT and YNNKEL (reference sequence). The CDR3 coding sequence is TGTGCCAGCAGCCATTCCGGCAGCCGCGGAACTGAAGCTTTCTTT. Translated, it gives CASSHSGSRGTEAFF.

The chain couples TRBV5-5 to TRBJ2-5; 8 bases line up with TRBD1. Per germline, CDR1 SGHKS and CDR2 YYEKEE (reference sequence). This CDR3 contains 16 residues. With 4 bases clipped from V and 2 bases from J, the junction kept 10 bases outside the gene matches. CDR3 sequence: CASSRTGRWLQETQYF. CDR3 bases: TGTGCCAGCAGCCGGACAGGGAGGTGGCTGCAAGAGACCCAGTACTTC.

The chain combines TRBV3-1 (or the pseudogene TRBV3-2) with TRBJ2-7, with 7 bases that match TRBD1. The V and J ends lost 6 bases and 1 base, in that order; junction bases with no gene match: 9. Germline V gene lookup returns CDR1 LGHDT and CDR2 YNNKEL (reference sequence). The CDR3 has 15 residues. In nucleotides, the CDR3 is TGTGCCAGCAGTCACAGGGGCCGAGGTTCCTACGAGCAGTACTTC. Translating it yields CASSHRGRGSYEQYF.

The chain is built from TRBV30 and TRBJ1-1, with TRBD1 as a possible D gene (5 bases). The V gene lost 4 bases and the J gene lost 10 bases, with 13 bases spanning the gap. CDR1 is GTSNPN and CDR2 is SVGIG in the germline V gene (reference sequence). The CDR3 is 11 amino acids. The CDR3 nucleotides read TGTGCCTGGACAGTCGATCAGGGAGCTTTCTTT. Translating it yields CAWTVDQGAFF.

This chain links TRBV4-1 with TRBJ2-3; 13 bases are a match to TRBD2. CDR1 is MGHRA, CDR2 YSYEKL, per germline. The CDR3 loop spans 15 amino acids. V shed 1 base and J 11 bases; nucleotides not matched to a gene: 6. The CDR3 nucleotides read TGCGCCAGCAGCCAAGGCGGGGGACTAGCGGGAAAGCAGTATTTT. This gives the protein CASSQGGGLAGKQYF.

This sequence joins TRBV7-2 and TRBJ1-5; 10 bases align to TRBD1. Trimming took 4 bases from V and 5 from J; bases not matched to a gene: 5. This CDR3 is built from 15 residues. Germline loops: CDR1 SGHTA, CDR2 FQGNSA. CDR3 sequence reads: CASSSPGQGYQPQHF. Written as DNA, the CDR3 is TGTGCCAGCAGCTCTCCGGGACAGGGGTATCAGCCCCAGCATTTT. Supplemented by reference TRBV7-2 and TRBJ1-5, the full variable domain reads GAGVSQSPSNKVTEKGKDVELRCDPISGHTALYWYRQSLGQGLEFLIYFQGNSAPDKSGLPSDRFSAERTGGSVSTLTIQRTQQEDSAVYLCASSSPGQGYQPQHFGDGTRLSIL.

The rearrangement joins TRBV7-8 to TRBJ2-2; TRBD1 matches 8 bases. The V and J ends lost 6 bases and 4 bases, in that order; junction bases with no gene match: 10. CDR1 and CDR2 (germline): SGHVS, FQNEAQ. This CDR3 comprises 16 residues. Here the CDR3 reads CASSPMTGVITGELFF. CDR3 bases: TGTGCCAGCAGTCCAATGACAGGGGTGATCACCGGGGAGCTGTTTTTT. Combining the CDR3 with reference TRBV7-8 and TRBJ2-2 gives the whole variable domain GAGVSQSPRYKVAKRGQDVALRCDPISGHVSLFWYQQALGQGPEFLTYFQNEAQLDKSGLPSDRFFAERPEGSVSTLKIQRTQQEDSAVYLCASSPMTGVITGELFFGEGSRLTVL.

This chain joins TRBV7-9 and TRBJ2-5; weak D call: TRBD2 (7 bases). The CDR3 has 13 amino acids. The germline gives CDR1 SEHNR, CDR2 FQNEAQ (reference sequence). Trimming shortened V by 4 bases and J by 6 bases, and 12 bases separated the two germline ends. The chain's CDR3 is CASSSGGRKTQYF. The CDR3 nucleotides are TGTGCCAGCAGCTCGGGGGGCCGGAAGACCCAGTACTTC.

This clone was detected once. The J gene is TRBJ2-2, the V gene TRBV14, with D possibly being TRBD2 (5 bases). This CDR3 contains 17 residues. The ends were cut back, 1 base at V and 4 bases at J, with 16 bases in the middle. Germline CDR1 and CDR2: SGHDN and FVKESK. CDR3 bases: TGTGCCAGCAGCCAAGTCGGTGGGGAGTGGGGCACCGGGGAGCTGTTTTTT. Translated: CASSQVGGEWGTGELFF.

The chain uses TRBV7-9 and TRBJ2-3; TRBD1 matches 7 bases. The CDR3 extends over 17 amino acids. V lost 0 bases and J lost 6; bases outside the gene matches: 12. CDR1 is SEHNR and CDR2 is FQNEAQ in the germline V gene (reference sequence). CDR3 sequence reads: CASSLARDSGLSDTQYF. The CDR3 nucleotides read TGTGCCAGCAGCTTAGCGAGGGACAGCGGCTTGTCGGATACGCAGTATTTT.

A remark on this clone: The junction shows a germline mismatch at one end, possibly a read error. The rearrangement joins TRBV28 to TRBJ1-5, with 7 bases aligning to TRBD1. The CDR3 has 16 amino acids. Germline V gene sequence: CDR1 MDHEN, CDR2 SYDVKM. The CDR3 sequence is CASSFTGVGLNEPQHF. The DNA of the CDR3 is TGTGCCAGCAGCTTCACAGGGGTAGGGCTCAATGAGCCCCAGCATTTT.

V and J are TRBV28 and TRBJ2-5, with a weak D call TRBD2 (6 bases). The V end lost 3 bases, the J end lost 7 bases, and 15 bases lay between the germline ends. The CDR3 is 14 amino acids. Germline V gene data show CDR1 as MDHEN and CDR2 as SYDVKM. Here the CDR3 reads CASSLNSRGGTQYF. The CDR3 nucleotides are TGTGCCAGCAGTTTGAACAGCCGGGGAGGGACCCAGTACTTC. The complete variable domain, with remaining parts taken from reference TRBV28 and TRBJ2-5, reads DVKVTQSSRYLVKRTGEKVFLECVQDMDHENMFWYRQDPGLGLRLIYFSYDVKMKEKGDIPEGYSVSREKKERFSLILESASTNQTSMYLCASSLNSRGGTQYFGPGTRLLVL.

As DNA, the CDR3 is TGTGCCAGCAGCGAGGGTCCAACTAATGAAAAACTGTTTTTT. This gives the protein CASSEGPTNEKLFF. The chain joins TRBV28 to TRBJ1-4; D unclear. CDR1 is MDHEN and CDR2 is SYDVKM in the germline V gene. The CDR3 has 14 residues. V lost 6 bases to trimming and J lost 0 bases, with 8 bases between them.

This chain joins TRBV28 and TRBJ2-3; 12 nucleotides agree with TRBD2. Trimming at V came to 4 bases and at J to 7 bases, leaving 12 bases not matched to a gene. Germline CDR1 reads MDHEN; CDR2 reads SYDVKM. The CDR3 runs to 17 residues. Here the CDR3 reads CASSSLAGGPWFYTQYF. The DNA of the CDR3 is TGTGCCAGCAGTTCTCTAGCGGGAGGGCCGTGGTTTTATACGCAGTATTTT.

This clone was seen only once. The J gene is TRBJ1-2, the V gene TRBV18; 7 bases are shared with TRBD1. There are 13 residues in the CDR3. Trimming took 6 bases from V and 4 from J; bases not matched to a gene: 5. Germline V gives CDR1 KGHSH, CDR2 LQKENI. The CDR3 coding sequence is TGTGCCAGCTCTACGGACAGGACCTATGGCTACACCTTC. Translation gives CASSTDRTYGYTF.

The chain uses TRBV7-6 and TRBJ2-3; TRBD2 agrees at 9 bases. J lost 0 bases, V lost 6 bases, and 7 bases had no gene match. Looked up from germline, CDR1 is SGHVS and CDR2 is FNYEAQ. The CDR3 is 16 amino acids. The CDR3, as DNA: TGTGCCAGCAGTTTTTCTAGCGGGGCTAGCACAGATACGCAGTATTTT. Its translation: CASSFSSGASTDTQYF.

The chain couples TRBV6-2 or TRBV6-3 to TRBJ1-5; 7 nucleotides align to TRBD1. Germline V lookup: CDR1 MNHEY, CDR2 SVGEGT. The CDR3 runs to 15 residues. The ends lost 6 bases at V and 7 bases at J; junction bases unmatched: 12. The DNA for the CDR3 is TGTGCCAGCAGCCGGCCTACAGGGGTCAGGCAGCCCCAGCATTTT. Its protein product is CASSRPTGVRQPQHF.

V gene TRBV19 combines with J gene TRBJ2-1, with a weak D call TRBD2 (6 bases). The germline V gene has CDR1 LNHDA and CDR2 SQIVND (reference sequence). The CDR3 covers 15 residues. Trimming removed 5 bases at V and 5 bases at J, with 16 bases between. The CDR3 is CASSGGWRANNEQFF. The CDR3 DNA reads as TGTGCCAGTAGTGGTGGGTGGAGGGCCAACAATGAGCAGTTCTTC.

This rearrangement joins TRBV4-3 to TRBJ1-6; 8 bases fit TRBD1. After removal of 3 bases from V and 7 bases from J, the junction contained 5 bases not matched to a gene. The CDR3 runs 15 residues. CDR1 is LGHNA, CDR2 YSLEER, per germline. The chain's CDR3 is CASSHGQGANSPLHF. CDR3 in DNA: TGCGCCAGCAGCCATGGACAGGGTGCGAATTCACCCCTCCACTTT.

The rearrangement uses TRBV11-2 and TRBJ1-1, with D perhaps matching TRBD1 (5 bases). The CDR3 is 12 residues long. The ends were cut back, 4 bases at V and 6 bases at J, with 9 bases in the middle. Germline assignment: CDR1 SGHAT and CDR2 FQNNGV. In DNA, the CDR3 is TGTGCCAGCAGCTCGGGGGGGGCTGAAGCTTTCTTT. This codes for CASSSGGAEAFF.

V usage is TRBV10-3 and J usage is TRBJ2-5; 9 bases are shared with TRBD2. J was trimmed by 1 base and V by 7 bases; bases with no gene match: 7. The CDR3 is made up of 15 amino acids. Germline V gene lookup returns CDR1 ENHRY and CDR2 SYGVKD. CDR3 in DNA: TGTGCCATCAAGAGGGGTAGCGGGAGCCAAGAGACCCAGTACTTC. This codes for CAIKRGSGSQETQYF.

The genes are TRBV6-6 and TRBJ1-1, with D perhaps matching TRBD1 (5 bases). The CDR3 is 12 residues long. Deletions cut 7 bases from V and 4 bases from J, with 10 bases between. The germline V gene encodes CDR1 MNHNY and CDR2 SVGAGI (reference sequence). The CDR3 bases are TGTGCCAGCATCGGGGGGGGCACTGAAGCTTTCTTT. This translates into CASIGGGTEAFF.

The chain's CDR3 is CASSFRVPKTNTGELFF. In nucleotides, the CDR3 is TGTGCCAGTAGTTTCAGGGTTCCAAAAACGAACACCGGGGAGCTGTTTTTT. The chain carries TRBV19 and TRBJ2-2; possibly TRBD1 for D (5 bases). V lost 5 bases to trimming and J lost 0 bases, with 16 bases between them. CDR3 size: 17 residues. Germline V CDR1 and CDR2: LNHDA, SQIVND (reference sequence).